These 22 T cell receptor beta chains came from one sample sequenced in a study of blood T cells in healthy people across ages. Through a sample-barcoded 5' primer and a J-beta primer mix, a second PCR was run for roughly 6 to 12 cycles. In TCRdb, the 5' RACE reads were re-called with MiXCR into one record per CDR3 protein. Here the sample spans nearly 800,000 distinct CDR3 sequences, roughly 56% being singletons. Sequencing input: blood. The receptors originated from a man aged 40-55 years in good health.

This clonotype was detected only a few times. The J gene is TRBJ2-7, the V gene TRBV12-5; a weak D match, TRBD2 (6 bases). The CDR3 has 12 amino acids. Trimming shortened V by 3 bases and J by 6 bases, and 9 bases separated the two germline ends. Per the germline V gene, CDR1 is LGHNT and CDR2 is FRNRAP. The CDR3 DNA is TGTGCTAGTGGTTTAGGGACTGGCGAGCAGTACTTC. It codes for CASGLGTGEQYF.

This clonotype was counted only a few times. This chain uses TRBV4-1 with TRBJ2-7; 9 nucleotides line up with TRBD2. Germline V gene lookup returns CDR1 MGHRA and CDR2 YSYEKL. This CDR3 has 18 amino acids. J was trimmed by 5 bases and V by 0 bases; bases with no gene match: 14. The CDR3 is CASSQDMRREGRSDEQYF. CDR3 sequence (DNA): TGCGCCAGCAGCCAAGATATGCGGCGGGAGGGCCGTTCGGACGAGCAGTACTTC.

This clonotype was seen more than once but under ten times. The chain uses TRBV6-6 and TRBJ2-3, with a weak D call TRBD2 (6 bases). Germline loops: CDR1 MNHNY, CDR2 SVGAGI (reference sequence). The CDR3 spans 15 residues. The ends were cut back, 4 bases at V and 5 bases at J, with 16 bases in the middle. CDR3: CASSLVTGEIDTQYF. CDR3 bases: TGTGCCAGCAGTTTAGTAACGGGAGAGATAGATACGCAGTATTTT.

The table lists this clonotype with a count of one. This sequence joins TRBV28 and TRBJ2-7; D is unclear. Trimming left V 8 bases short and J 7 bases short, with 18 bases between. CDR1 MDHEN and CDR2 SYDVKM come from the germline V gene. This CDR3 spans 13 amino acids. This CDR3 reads CASDAAGYNEQYF. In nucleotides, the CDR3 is TGTGCCAGCGACGCGGCCGGTTACAATGAGCAGTACTTC.

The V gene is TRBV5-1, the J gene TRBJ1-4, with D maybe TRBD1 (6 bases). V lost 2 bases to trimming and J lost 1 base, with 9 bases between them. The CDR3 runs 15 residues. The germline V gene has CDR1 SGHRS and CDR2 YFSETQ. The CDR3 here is CASSFQGLTNEKLFF. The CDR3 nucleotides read TGCGCCAGCAGCTTCCAGGGGTTAACTAATGAAAAACTGTTTTTT.

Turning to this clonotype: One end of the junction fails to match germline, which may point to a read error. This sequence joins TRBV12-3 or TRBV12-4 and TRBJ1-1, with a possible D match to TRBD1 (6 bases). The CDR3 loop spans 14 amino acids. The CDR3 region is CASSFVGWDTVAFF. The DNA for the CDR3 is TGTGCCAGCAGTTTCGTGGGTTGGGACACTGTAGCTTTCTTT.

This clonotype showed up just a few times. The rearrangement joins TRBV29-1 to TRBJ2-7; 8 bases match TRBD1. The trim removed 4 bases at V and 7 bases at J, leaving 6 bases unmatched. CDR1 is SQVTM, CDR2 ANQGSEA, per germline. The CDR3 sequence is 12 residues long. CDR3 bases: TGCAGCGTTGTGCAGACAGGGGAAGAGCAGTACTTC. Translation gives CSVVQTGEEQYF.

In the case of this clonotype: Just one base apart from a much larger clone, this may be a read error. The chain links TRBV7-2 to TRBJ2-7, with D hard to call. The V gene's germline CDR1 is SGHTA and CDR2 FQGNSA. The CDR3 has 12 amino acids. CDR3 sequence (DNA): TGTGCCAGCAGCCCTTCTGGGTACGAGCGGTACTTC. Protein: CASSPSGYERYF.

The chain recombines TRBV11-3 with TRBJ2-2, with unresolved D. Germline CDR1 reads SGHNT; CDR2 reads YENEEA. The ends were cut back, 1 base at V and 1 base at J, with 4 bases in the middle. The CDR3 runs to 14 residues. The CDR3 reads CASSLGWNTGELFF. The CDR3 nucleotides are TGTGCCAGCAGCTTAGGCTGGAACACCGGGGAGCTGTTTTTT.

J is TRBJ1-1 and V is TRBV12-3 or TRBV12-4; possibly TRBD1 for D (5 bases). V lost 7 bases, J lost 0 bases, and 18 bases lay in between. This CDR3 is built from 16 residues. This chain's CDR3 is CASTLGGGGMNTEAFF. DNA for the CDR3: TGTGCCAGCACCCTTGGCGGGGGAGGGATGAACACTGAAGCTTTCTTT.

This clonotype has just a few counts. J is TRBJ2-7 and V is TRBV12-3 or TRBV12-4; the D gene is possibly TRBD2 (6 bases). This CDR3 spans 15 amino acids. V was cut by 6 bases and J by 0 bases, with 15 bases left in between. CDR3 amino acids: CASRLRGDSSYEQYF. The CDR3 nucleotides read TGTGCCAGCAGGTTACGCGGGGATTCCTCCTACGAGCAGTACTTC.

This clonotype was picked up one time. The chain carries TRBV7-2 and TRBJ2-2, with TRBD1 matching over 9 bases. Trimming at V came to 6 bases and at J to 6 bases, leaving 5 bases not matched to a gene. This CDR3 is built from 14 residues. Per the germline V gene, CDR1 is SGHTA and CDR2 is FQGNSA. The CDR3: CASSRDRAAGELFF. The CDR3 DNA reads TGTGCCAGCAGTCGGGACAGGGCGGCCGGGGAGCTGTTTTTT. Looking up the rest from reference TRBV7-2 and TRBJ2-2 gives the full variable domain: GAGVSQSPSNKVTEKGKDVELRCDPISGHTALYWYRQSLGQGLEFLIYFQGNSAPDKSGLPSDRFSAERTGGSVSTLTIQRTQQEDSAVYLCASSRDRAAGELFFGEGSRLTVL.

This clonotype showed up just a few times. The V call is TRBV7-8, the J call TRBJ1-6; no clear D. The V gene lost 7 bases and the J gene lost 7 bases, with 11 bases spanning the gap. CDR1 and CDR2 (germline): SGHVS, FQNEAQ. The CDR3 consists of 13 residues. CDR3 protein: CASKGGGNSPLHF. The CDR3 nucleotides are TGTGCCAGCAAGGGTGGTGGGAATTCACCCCTCCACTTT.

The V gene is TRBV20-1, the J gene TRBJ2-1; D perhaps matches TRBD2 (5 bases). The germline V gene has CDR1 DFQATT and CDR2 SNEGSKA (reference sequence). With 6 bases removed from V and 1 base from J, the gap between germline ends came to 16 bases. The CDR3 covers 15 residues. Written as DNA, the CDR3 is TGCAGTGCCGAACGTCTAGCCCAGTCCTACAATGAGCAGTTCTTC. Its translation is CSAERLAQSYNEQFF.

As DNA, the CDR3 is TGTGCCAGCAGCGTAGATGAGGGAAGAGGCACAGATACGCAGTATTTT. Its protein is CASSVDEGRGTDTQYF. This rearrangement joins TRBV9 to TRBJ2-3, with a possible D match to TRBD2 (5 bases). CDR1 SGDLS and CDR2 YYNGEE come from the germline V gene. V lost 0 bases and J lost 1, with 12 bases in between. The CDR3 spans 16 residues.

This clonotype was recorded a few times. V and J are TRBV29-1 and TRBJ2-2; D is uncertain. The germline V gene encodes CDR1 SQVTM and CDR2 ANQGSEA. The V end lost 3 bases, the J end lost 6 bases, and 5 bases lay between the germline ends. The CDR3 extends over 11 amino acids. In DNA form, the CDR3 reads TGCAGCGTTGATGAGTCCGGGGAGCTGTTTTTT. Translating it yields CSVDESGELFF.

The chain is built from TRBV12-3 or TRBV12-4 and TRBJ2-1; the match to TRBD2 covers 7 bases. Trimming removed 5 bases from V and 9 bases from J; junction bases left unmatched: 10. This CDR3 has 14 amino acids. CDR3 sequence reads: CASSQGLGRGEQFF. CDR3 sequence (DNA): TGTGCCAGCAGTCAAGGACTAGGCCGGGGTGAGCAGTTCTTC.

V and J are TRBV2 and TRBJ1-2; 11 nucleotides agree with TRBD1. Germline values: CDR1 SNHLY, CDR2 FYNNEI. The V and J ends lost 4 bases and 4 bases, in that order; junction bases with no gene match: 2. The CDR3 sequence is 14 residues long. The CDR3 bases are TGTGCCAGCAGTGTTGGACAGGGGGCCTATGGCTACACCTTC. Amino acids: CASSVGQGAYGYTF.

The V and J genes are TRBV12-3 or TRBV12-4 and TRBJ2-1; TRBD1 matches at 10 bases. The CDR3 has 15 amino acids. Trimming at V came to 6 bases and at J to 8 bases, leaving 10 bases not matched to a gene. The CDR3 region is CASSWDRGRAYEQFF. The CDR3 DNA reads TGTGCCAGCAGCTGGGACAGGGGAAGAGCCTATGAGCAGTTCTTC.

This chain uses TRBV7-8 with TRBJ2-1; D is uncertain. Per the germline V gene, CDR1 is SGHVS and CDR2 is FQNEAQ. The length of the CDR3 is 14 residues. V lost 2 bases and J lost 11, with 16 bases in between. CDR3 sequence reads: CASSLSVNVRKQFF. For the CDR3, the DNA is TGTGCCAGCAGCTTATCGGTCAATGTCCGCAAGCAGTTCTTC.

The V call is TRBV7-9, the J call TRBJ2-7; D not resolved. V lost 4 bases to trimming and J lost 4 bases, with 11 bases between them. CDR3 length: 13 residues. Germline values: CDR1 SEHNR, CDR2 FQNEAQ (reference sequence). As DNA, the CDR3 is TGTGCCAGCAGCTCCGTAGGCCTTTACGAGCAGTACTTC. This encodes CASSSVGLYEQYF.

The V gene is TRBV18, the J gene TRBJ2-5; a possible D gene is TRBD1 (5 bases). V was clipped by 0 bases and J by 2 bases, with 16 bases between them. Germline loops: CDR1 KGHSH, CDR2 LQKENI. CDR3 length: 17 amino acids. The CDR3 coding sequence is TGTGCCAGCTCACCACCGTCCAGACAGAGAGCTCAAGAGACCCAGTACTTC. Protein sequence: CASSPPSRQRAQETQYF.